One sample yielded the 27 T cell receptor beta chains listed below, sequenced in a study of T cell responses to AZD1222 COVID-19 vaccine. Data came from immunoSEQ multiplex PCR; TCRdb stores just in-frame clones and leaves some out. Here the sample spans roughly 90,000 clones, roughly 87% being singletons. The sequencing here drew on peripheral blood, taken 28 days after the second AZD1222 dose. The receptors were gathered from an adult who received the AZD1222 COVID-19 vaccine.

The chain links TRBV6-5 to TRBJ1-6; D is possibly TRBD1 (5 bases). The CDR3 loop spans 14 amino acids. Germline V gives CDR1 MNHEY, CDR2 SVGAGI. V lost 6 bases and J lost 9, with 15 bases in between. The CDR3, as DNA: TGTGCCAGCAGGTCTGATATCAGGGTTTCACCCCTCCACTTT. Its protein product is CASRSDIRVSPLHF.

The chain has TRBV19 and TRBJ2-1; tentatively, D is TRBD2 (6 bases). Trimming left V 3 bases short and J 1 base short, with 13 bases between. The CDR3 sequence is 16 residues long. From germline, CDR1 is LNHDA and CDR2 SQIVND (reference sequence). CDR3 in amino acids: CASSMSAGTSYNEQFF. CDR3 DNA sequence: TGTGCCAGTAGTATGTCGGCGGGGACGTCCTACAATGAGCAGTTCTTC. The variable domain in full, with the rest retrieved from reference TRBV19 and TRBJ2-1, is DGGITQSPKYLFRKEGQNVTLSCEQNLNHDAMYWYRQDPGQGLRLIYYSQIVNDFQKGDIAEGYSVSREKKESFPLTVTSAQKNPTAFYLCASSMSAGTSYNEQFFGPGTRLTVL.

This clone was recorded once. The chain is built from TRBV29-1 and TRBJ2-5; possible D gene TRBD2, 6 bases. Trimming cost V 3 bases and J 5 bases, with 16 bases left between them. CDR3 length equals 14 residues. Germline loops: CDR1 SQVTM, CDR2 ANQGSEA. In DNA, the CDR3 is TGCAGCGTTGATCGGAGGGTGTCGTCGGAGACCCAGTACTTC. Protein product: CSVDRRVSSETQYF.

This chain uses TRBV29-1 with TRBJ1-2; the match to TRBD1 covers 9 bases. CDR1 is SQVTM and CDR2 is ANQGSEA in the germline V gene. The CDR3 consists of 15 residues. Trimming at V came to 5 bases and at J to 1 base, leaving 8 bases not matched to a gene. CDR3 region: CSVTTGGPFNYGYTF. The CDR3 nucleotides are TGCAGCGTTACCACAGGGGGCCCTTTTAACTATGGCTACACCTTC.

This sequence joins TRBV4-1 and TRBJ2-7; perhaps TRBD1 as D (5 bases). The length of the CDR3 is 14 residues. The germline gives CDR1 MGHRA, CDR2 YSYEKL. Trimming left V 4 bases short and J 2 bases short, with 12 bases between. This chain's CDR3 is CASSLGQGAYEQYF. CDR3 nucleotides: TGCGCCAGCAGCCTGGGTCAGGGTGCCTACGAGCAGTACTTC.

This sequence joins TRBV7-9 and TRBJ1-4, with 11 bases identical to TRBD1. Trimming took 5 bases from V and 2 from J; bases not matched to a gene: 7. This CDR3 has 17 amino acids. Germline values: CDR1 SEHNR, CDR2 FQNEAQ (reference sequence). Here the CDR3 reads CASSPWTGGATNEKLFF. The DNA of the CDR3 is TGTGCCAGCAGCCCCTGGACAGGGGGCGCGACTAATGAAAAACTGTTTTTT.

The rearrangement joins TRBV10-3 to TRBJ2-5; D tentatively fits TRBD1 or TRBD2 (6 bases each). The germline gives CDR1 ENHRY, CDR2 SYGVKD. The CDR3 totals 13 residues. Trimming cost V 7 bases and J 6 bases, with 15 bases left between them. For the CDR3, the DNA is TGTGCCATCATCCGGGCCGGGGGCAAGACCCAGTACTTC. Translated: CAIIRAGGKTQYF.

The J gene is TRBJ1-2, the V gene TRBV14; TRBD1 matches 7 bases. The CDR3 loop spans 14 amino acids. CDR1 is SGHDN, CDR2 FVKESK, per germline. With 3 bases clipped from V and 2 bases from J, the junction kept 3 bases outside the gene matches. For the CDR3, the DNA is TGTGCCAGCAGCCAGGACAGGATGAACTATGGCTACACCTTC. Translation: CASSQDRMNYGYTF.

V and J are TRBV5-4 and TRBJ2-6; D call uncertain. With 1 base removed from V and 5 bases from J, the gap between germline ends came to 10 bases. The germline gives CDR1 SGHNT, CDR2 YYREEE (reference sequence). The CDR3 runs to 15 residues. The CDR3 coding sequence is TGTGCCAGCAGCTTGATTGGTAGGAGGGCCAACGTCCTGACTTTC. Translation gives CASSLIGRRANVLTF.

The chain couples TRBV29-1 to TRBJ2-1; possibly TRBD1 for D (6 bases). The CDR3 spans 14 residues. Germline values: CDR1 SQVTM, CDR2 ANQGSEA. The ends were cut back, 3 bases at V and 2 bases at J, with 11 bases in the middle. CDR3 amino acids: CSVDAGVTYNEQFF. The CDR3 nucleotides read TGCAGCGTTGATGCAGGGGTTACCTACAATGAGCAGTTCTTC.

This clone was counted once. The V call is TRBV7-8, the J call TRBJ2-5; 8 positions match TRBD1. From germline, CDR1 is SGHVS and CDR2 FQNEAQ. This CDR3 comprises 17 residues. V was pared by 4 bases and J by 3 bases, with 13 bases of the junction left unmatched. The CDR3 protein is CASSSSPTTGVKETQYF. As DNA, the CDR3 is TGTGCCAGCAGCTCCAGCCCCACGACAGGGGTTAAAGAGACCCAGTACTTC.

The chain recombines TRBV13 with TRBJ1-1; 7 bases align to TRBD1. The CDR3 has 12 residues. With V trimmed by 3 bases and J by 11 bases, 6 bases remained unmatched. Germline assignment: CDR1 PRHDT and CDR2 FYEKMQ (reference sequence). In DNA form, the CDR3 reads TGTGCCAGCAGCTTCGGGACAGCCTGGGCTTTCTTT. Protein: CASSFGTAWAFF.

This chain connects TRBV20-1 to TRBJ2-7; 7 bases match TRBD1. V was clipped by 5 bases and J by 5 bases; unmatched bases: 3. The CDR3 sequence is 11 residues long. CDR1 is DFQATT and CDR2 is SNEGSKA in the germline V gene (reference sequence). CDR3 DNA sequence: TGCAGTGCTTCGGACAGGAACGAGCAGTACTTC. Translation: CSASDRNEQYF.

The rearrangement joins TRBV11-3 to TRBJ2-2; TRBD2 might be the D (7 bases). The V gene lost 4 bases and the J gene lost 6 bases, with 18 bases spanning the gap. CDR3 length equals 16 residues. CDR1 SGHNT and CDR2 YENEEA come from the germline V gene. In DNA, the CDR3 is TGTGCCAGCAGCTATAGAGGGGGGGGCGCGGCCGGGGAGCTGTTTTTT. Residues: CASSYRGGGAAGELFF.

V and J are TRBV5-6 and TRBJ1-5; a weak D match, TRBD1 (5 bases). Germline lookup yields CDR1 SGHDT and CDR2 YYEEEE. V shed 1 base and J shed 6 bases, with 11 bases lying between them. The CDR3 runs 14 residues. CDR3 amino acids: CASSLWGGGQPQHF. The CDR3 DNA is TGTGCCAGCAGCTTGTGGGGCGGGGGTCAGCCCCAGCATTTT.

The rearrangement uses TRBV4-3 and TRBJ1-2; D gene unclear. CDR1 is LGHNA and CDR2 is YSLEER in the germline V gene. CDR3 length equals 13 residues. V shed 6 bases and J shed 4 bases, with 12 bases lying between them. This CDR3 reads CASSLDSFYGYTF. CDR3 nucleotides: TGCGCCAGCAGTCTAGATAGCTTCTATGGCTACACCTTC.

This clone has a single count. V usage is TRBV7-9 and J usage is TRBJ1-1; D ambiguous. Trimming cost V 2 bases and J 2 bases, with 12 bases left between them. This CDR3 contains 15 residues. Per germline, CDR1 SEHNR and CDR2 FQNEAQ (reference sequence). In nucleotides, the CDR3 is TGTGCCAGCAGCTTATTTGACATTCGAAACACTGAAGCTTTCTTT. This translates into CASSLFDIRNTEAFF.

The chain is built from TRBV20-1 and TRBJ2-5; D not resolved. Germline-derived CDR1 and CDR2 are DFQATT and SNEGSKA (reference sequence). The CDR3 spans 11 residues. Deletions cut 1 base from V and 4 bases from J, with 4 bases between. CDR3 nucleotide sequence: TGCAGTGCTAGAGGGCGAGAGACCCAGTACTTC. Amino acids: CSARGRETQYF.

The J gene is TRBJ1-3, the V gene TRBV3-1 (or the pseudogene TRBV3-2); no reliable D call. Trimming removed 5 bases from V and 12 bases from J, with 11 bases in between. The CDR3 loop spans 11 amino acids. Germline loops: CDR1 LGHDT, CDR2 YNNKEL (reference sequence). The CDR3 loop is CASSSVNGIYF. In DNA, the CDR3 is TGTGCCAGCAGCTCGGTCAACGGCATATATTTT.

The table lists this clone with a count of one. CDR3 sequence: CATASGLMGGTEAFF. CDR3 coding DNA: TGTGCCACCGCGAGCGGGCTAATGGGGGGCACTGAAGCTTTCTTT. The chain combines TRBV27 with TRBJ1-1; perhaps TRBD1 as D (5 bases). The CDR3 loop spans 15 amino acids. Germline V gene lookup returns CDR1 MNHEY and CDR2 SMNVEV (reference sequence). V gave up 10 bases and J gave up 4 bases, with 22 bases separating them.

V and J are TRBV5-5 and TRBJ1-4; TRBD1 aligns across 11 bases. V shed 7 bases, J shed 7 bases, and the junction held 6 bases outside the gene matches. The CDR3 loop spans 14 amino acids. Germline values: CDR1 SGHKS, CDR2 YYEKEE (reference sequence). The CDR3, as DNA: TGTGCCAGCGCCCCGGGACAGGGGGTTGAAAAACTGTTTTTT. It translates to CASAPGQGVEKLFF.

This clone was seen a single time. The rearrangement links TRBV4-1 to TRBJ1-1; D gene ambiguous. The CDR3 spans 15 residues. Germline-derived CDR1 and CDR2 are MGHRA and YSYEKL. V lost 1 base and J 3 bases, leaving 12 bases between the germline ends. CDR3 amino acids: CASSQVRAPDTEAFF. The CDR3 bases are TGCGCCAGCAGCCAAGTTAGGGCGCCGGACACTGAAGCTTTCTTT.

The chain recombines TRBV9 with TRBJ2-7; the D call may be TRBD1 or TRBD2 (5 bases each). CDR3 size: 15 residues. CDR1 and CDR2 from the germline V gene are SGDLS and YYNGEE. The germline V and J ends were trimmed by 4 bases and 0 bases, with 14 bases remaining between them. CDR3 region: CASSIRDPSSYEQYV. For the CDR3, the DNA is TGTGCCAGCAGCATCCGGGACCCTAGCTCCTACGAGCAGTACGTC.

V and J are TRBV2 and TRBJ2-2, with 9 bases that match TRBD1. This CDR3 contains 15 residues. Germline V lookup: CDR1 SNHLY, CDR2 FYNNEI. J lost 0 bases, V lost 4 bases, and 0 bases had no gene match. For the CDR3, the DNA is TGTGCCAGCAGTGGACAGGGGGCGAACACCGGGGAGCTGTTTTTT. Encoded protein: CASSGQGANTGELFF.

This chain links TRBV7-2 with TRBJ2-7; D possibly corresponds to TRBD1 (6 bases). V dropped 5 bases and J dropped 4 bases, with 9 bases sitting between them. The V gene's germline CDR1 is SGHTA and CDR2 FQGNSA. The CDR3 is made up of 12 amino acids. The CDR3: CASSTQGYEQYF. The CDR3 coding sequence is TGTGCCAGCAGCACTCAGGGGTACGAGCAGTACTTC. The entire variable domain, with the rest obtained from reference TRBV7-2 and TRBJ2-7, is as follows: GAGVSQSPSNKVTEKGKDVELRCDPISGHTALYWYRQSLGQGLEFLIYFQGNSAPDKSGLPSDRFSAERTGGSVSTLTIQRTQQEDSAVYLCASSTQGYEQYFGPGTRLTVT.

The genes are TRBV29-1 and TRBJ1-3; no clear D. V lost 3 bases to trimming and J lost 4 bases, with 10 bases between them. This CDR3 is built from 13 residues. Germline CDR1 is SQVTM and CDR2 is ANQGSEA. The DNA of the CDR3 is TGCAGCGTTGATCCCGGGGAAGGAAACACCATATATTTT. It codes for CSVDPGEGNTIYF.

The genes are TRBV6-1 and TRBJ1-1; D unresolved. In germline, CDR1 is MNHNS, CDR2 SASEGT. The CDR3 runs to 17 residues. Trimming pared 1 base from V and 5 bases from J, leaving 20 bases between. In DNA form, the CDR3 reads TGTGCCAGCAGTGAAGGGGCAAAATGGGAGATTGAAACTGAAGCTTTCTTT. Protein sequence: CASSEGAKWEIETEAFF.